These T cell receptor beta chains were read from a single sample in a study of blood T cell repertoires in COVID-19. TCRdb's table, derived via immunoSEQ multiplex PCR, lists solely in-frame clones and lacks some. Of approximately 68,000 clones listed, about 88% are singletons. Material: peripheral blood. The receptors were sampled from a man aged 65-85 years with active or convalescent COVID-19. Each CDR3 is given with its conserved first and last residue. D genes are given only for firm matches. Size is omitted from some rows. Given values are once, few, many or a class for expanded clones.

TRBJ1-5 - - TRBV6-6 CASGAANQPQHF TGTGCCAGCGGGGCAGCAAATCAGCCCCAGCATTTT
TRBJ2-5 - TRBD1 TRBV18 CASSPRSTGYQETQYF TGTGCCAGCTCACCCCGCTCGACAGGGTACCAAGAGACCCAGTACTTC
TRBJ1-4 - TRBD1 TRBV11-2 CASSFPGQSNEKLFF TGTGCCAGCAGCTTCCCGGGACAGTCCAATGAAAAACTGTTTTTT
TRBJ1-1 - - TRBV29-1 CSVEMWAKPNTEAFF TGCAGCGTTGAAATGTGGGCCAAGCCGAACACTGAAGCTTTCTTT
TRBJ2-3 - TRBD1 TRBV7-9 CASSQGAVSTDTQYF TGTGCCAGCAGCCAGGGGGCGGTGAGCACAGATACGCAGTATTTT
TRBJ1-4 once - TRBV19 CASSMGARATNEKLFF TGTGCCAGTAGTATGGGGGCGCGGGCAACTAATGAAAAACTGTTTTTT
TRBJ1-4 once - TRBV27 CASSLTRQLGGNEKLFF TGTGCCAGCAGTTTAACTCGACAGTTGGGGGGGAATGAAAAACTGTTTTTT
TRBJ1-1 - - TRBV18 CASSRPGVAFF TGTGCCAGCTCAAGGCCGGGGGTAGCTTTCTTT
TRBJ1-1 - - TRBV6-5 CASSSTSTGSSEAFF TGTGCCAGCAGTTCTACATCGACAGGTAGCTCTGAAGCTTTCTTT
TRBJ2-5 - TRBD1 TRBV6-5 CASSHTGGSQETQYF TGTGCCAGCAGTCACACAGGGGGCTCACAAGAGACCCAGTACTTC
TRBJ2-7 once TRBD1 TRBV19 CASSIVHTGANYEQYF TGTGCCAGTAGTATAGTCCACACAGGGGCGAACTACGAGCAGTACTTC
TRBJ1-2 - - TRBV5-4 CASRPSAGRYGYTF TGTGCCAGCAGGCCCAGCGCGGGACGATATGGCTACACCTTC
TRBJ1-2 - - TRBV5-1 CASSLAGGGYTF TGCGCCAGCAGCTTGGCGGGGGGTGGCTACACCTTC
TRBJ2-3 - - TRBV2 CASSELRGSTDTQYF TGTGCCAGCAGTGAACTGCGGGGTAGCACAGATACGCAGTATTTT
TRBJ2-5 - TRBD2 TRBV7-9 CASSSNGGALETQYF TGTGCCAGCAGCTCTAACGGGGGGGCTCTGGAGACCCAGTACTTC
TRBJ1-1 - - TRBV6-5 CASSRLDTEAFF TGTGCCAGCAGTCGACTTGACACTGAAGCTTTCTTT
TRBJ2-1 - - TRBV5-1 CASSGGTRRTDEQFF TGCGCCAGCTCCGGCGGCACCAGGAGGACCGATGAGCAGTTCTTC
TRBJ2-7 - TRBD1 TRBV19 CASSIRDSLYEQYF TGTGCCAGTAGTATCAGGGACAGTTTATACGAGCAGTACTTC
TRBJ2-7 - - TRBV27 CASSPGSAVPYEQYF TGTGCCAGCAGTCCAGGAAGTGCAGTCCCCTACGAGCAGTACTTC
TRBJ1-1 - - TRBV29-1 CSVAGNIGTEAFF TGCAGCGTCGCAGGGAATATTGGGACTGAAGCTTTCTTT
TRBJ1-5 - - TRBV19 CASSIGRGGGHQPQHF TGTGCCAGTAGTATAGGAAGGGGGGGAGGACATCAGCCCCAGCATTTT
TRBJ2-3 once TRBD2 TRBV3-1/TRBV3-2 CASSQGDSGTSTDTQYF TGTGCCAGCAGCCAAGGGGATAGCGGGACCAGCACAGATACGCAGTATTTT
TRBJ2-3 - TRBD2 TRBV4-1 CASSQGTSGSTDTQYF TGCGCCAGCAGCCAAGGGACTAGCGGGAGCACAGATACGCAGTATTTT
TRBJ2-1 - - TRBV10-2 CASRGRGSYNEQFF TGCGCCAGTAGGGGGCGGGGATCCTACAATGAGCAGTTCTTC
TRBJ2-3 - TRBD2 TRBV2 CASRLAGVGTDTQYF TGTGCCAGCAGGCTAGCGGGGGTGGGCACAGATACGCAGTATTTT
TRBJ2-1 - - TRBV3-1/TRBV3-2 CASSQDHQSYNEQFF TGTGCCAGCAGCCAAGACCATCAGTCCTACAATGAGCAGTTCTTC
TRBJ2-7 - - TRBV7-9 CASSLEDSLASYEQYF TGTGCCAGCAGCTTAGAGGACAGTTTGGCCTCCTACGAGCAGTACTTC
TRBJ2-3 once - TRBV5-5 CASSQRGTLATITDTQYF TGTGCCAGCAGCCAAAGGGGGACACTGGCGACAATAACAGATACGCAGTATTTT
TRBJ2-7 - TRBD1 TRBV5-1 CASSAPGQGAPYEQYF TGCGCCAGCAGCGCCCCGGGACAGGGGGCCCCCTACGAGCAGTACTTC
TRBJ2-5 - TRBD2 TRBV20-1 CSARRTSAYF TGCAGTGCTCGAAGGACTAGCGCGTACTTC
TRBJ2-2 - - TRBV29-1 CSVEDPSRTGELFF TGCAGCGTTGAAGATCCATCGCGGACCGGGGAGCTGTTTTTT
TRBJ1-4 - TRBD1 TRBV6-5 CASTMTGDPNEKLFF TGTGCCAGCACGATGACAGGGGATCCTAATGAAAAACTGTTTTTT
TRBJ1-4 - - TRBV3-1/TRBV3-2 CASSPVRTNEKLFF TGTGCCAGCAGCCCGGTCAGGACTAATGAAAAACTGTTTTTT
TRBJ2-5 - TRBD1 TRBV30 CAWSPRDRGLETQYF TGTGCCTGGAGTCCACGGGACAGGGGGCTGGAGACCCAGTACTTC
TRBJ2-2 - TRBD2 TRBV10-3 CAISAIGSSGGPNTGELFF TGTGCCATCAGTGCTATCGGGAGTAGCGGGGGACCGAACACCGGGGAGCTGTTTTTT
TRBJ2-1 - - TRBV5-6 CASSLGRGYNEQFF TGTGCCAGCAGCTTGGGCAGGGGCTACAATGAGCAGTTCTTC
TRBJ1-2 - - TRBV6-5 CASRTVYGYTF TGTGCCAGCAGGACAGTGTATGGCTACACCTTC
TRBJ2-7 - TRBD1 TRBV5-1 CASSLRQGPSYEQYF TGCGCCAGCAGCTTGAGACAGGGCCCTTCCTACGAGCAGTACTTC
TRBJ2-7 - TRBD1 TRBV19 CASSQDRGPSYEQYF TGTGCCAGTAGTCAAGACAGGGGGCCCTCCTACGAGCAGTACTTC
TRBJ1-1 - - TRBV24-1 CATRGAPDTEAFF TGTGCCACCAGAGGGGCTCCAGACACTGAAGCTTTCTTT
TRBJ2-2 - - TRBV21-1 CASTLRARTNTGELFF TGTGCCAGCACCCTGAGGGCCAGGACGAACACCGGGGAGCTGTTTTTT
TRBJ1-6 - TRBD1 TRBV7-2 CASSLPGQGARRSLHF TGTGCCAGCAGCCTACCGGGACAGGGGGCGCGAAGATCCCTCCACTTT
TRBJ2-7 once TRBD1 TRBV30 CAWSPTGVFSYEQYF TGTGCCTGGAGTCCAACAGGGGTGTTCTCCTACGAGCAGTACTTC
TRBJ1-2 - - TRBV24-1 CATSDGANYGYTF TGTGCCACCAGTGATGGAGCTAACTATGGCTACACCTTC
TRBJ2-1 once TRBD2 TRBV15 CATSRMAGATNEQFF TGTGCCACCAGCAGAATGGCGGGAGCCACCAATGAGCAGTTCTTC
TRBJ2-3 - - TRBV28 CASRRLSTDTQYF TGTGCCAGCAGGAGGCTCTCCACAGATACGCAGTATTTT
TRBJ2-3 - TRBD2 TRBV7-9 CASSLVAGGDTQYF TGTGCCAGCAGCTTAGTGGCGGGGGGTGATACGCAGTATTTT
TRBJ1-2 - - TRBV3-1/TRBV3-2 CASSQATPTGGYTF TGTGCCAGCAGCCAAGCTACGCCCACCGGTGGCTACACCTTC
TRBJ2-1 - TRBD2 TRBV5-1 CASSPGLAGSSYNEQFF TGCGCCAGCAGCCCGGGACTAGCGGGGAGCTCCTACAATGAGCAGTTCTTC
TRBJ1-4 - - TRBV5-5 CASSPSTASEKLFF TGTGCCAGCAGCCCTTCGACAGCTTCTGAAAAACTGTTTTTT